This TCR beta chain stems from a study of shared clonotypes between healthy human individuals. Looking at the study overall: Participating donors consisted of a couple of women and a few men aged 18 to 49. CD4 naive cells filled three plates per donor, CD4 memory three, CD8 naive two and CD8 memory one.

Each subset's genomic DNA was split evenly across several immunoSEQ plates. Generated by immunoSEQ multiplex PCR, the TCRdb table keeps only in-frame clones and is missing some. The repertoire consists of hundreds of thousands of clones, with over 65% occurring once and the leading ten covering 1.7%. Trimming removed 4 bases from V and 1 base from J; junction bases left unmatched: 2. Germline values: CDR1 SGHKS, CDR2 YYEKEE (reference sequence). This CDR3 has 16 residues. V gene TRBV5-5 combines with J gene TRBJ2-2; 12 bases map to TRBD2. Source material: memory CD4+ T cells sorted from blood. Subset of the sample: CD45RA-negative fraction. This TCR was sampled from a woman in her 30s in good health. CDR3: CASSRTSGVNTGELFF. For the CDR3, the DNA is TGTGCCAGCAGCAGGACTAGCGGGGTGAACACCGGGGAGCTGTTTTTT.